The 21 T cell receptor beta chains in this list originate from one sample, sequenced in a study of blood T cell repertoires in COVID-19. Here immunoSEQ multiplex PCR was the method, and the copy in TCRdb shows in-frame clones only, minus some. The table lists about 220,000 clones, around 88% of them singletons. Sequencing input: PBMCs or T cells enriched from blood (not recorded which). Receptor source: a woman aged 50 to 60 with acute COVID-19.

The V and J genes are TRBV29-1 and TRBJ1-1; TRBD1 matches at 7 bases. Germline CDR1 is SQVTM and CDR2 is ANQGSEA. After removal of 4 bases from V and 5 bases from J, the junction contained 4 bases not matched to a gene. The CDR3 spans 12 residues. CDR3 in DNA: TGCAGCGTTGGACAGGGTATAACTGAAGCTTTCTTT. The encoded protein is CSVGQGITEAFF.

The rearrangement joins TRBV28 to TRBJ2-1; 9 bases line up with TRBD2. With 6 bases clipped from V and 0 bases from J, the junction kept 3 bases outside the gene matches. Germline CDR1 MDHEN, CDR2 SYDVKM. The CDR3 extends over 15 amino acids. This chain's CDR3 is CASREREASYNEQFF. CDR3 sequence (DNA): TGTGCCAGCAGAGAGCGGGAGGCCTCCTACAATGAGCAGTTCTTC.

The V gene is TRBV4-1, the J gene TRBJ1-6; 10 bases align to TRBD1. The CDR3 has 15 amino acids. After removal of 1 base from V and 9 bases from J, the junction contained 3 bases not matched to a gene. Germline CDR1 and CDR2: MGHRA and YSYEKL. The CDR3 bases are TGCGCCAGCAGCCAAGGACAGGGGGCTGGTTCACCCCTCCACTTT. As protein: CASSQGQGAGSPLHF.

The rearrangement links TRBV5-1 to TRBJ2-3, with TRBD2 matching over 13 bases. This CDR3 comprises 15 residues. The junction had 13 bases not matched to a gene; V was cut back by 4 bases and J by 14 bases. Per germline, CDR1 SGHRS and CDR2 YFSETQ. This CDR3 is CASSRPGLAGRRPYF. The CDR3, as DNA: TGCGCCAGCAGCCGTCCGGGACTAGCGGGGCGCCGTCCGTATTTT.

J is TRBJ2-3 and V is TRBV5-1, with TRBD2 matching over 7 bases. The CDR3 extends over 13 amino acids. The J segment lost 2 bases and the V segment lost 5 bases, leaving 2 bases of the junction unmatched. Per the germline V gene, CDR1 is SGHRS and CDR2 is YFSETQ. CDR3 protein: CASRGTNTDTQYF. CDR3 DNA: TGCGCCAGCAGGGGGACTAACACAGATACGCAGTATTTT.

The chain employs TRBV29-1 and TRBJ2-1; D gene ambiguous. The V end lost 0 bases, the J end lost 7 bases, and 7 bases lay between the germline ends. Germline assignment: CDR1 SQVTM and CDR2 ANQGSEA. The CDR3 has 12 residues. Here the CDR3 reads CSVEDRLNEQFF. The DNA for the CDR3 is TGCAGCGTTGAAGACAGGCTGAATGAGCAGTTCTTC.

This chain uses TRBV29-1 with TRBJ2-7, with D possibly TRBD1 on 5 matching bases. The germline gives CDR1 SQVTM, CDR2 ANQGSEA. The germline V and J ends were trimmed by 5 bases and 5 bases, with 13 bases remaining between them. There are 12 residues in the CDR3. CDR3 sequence reads: CSVLTGVHEQYF. The CDR3 bases are TGCAGCGTTCTAACAGGAGTCCACGAGCAGTACTTC.

The genes are TRBV5-5 and TRBJ2-7, with 7 nucleotides matching TRBD2. The V gene's germline CDR1 is SGHKS and CDR2 YYEKEE (reference sequence). After removal of 2 bases from V and 5 bases from J, the junction contained 7 bases not matched to a gene. This CDR3 is built from 14 residues. CDR3 region: CASSFWGGVNEQYF. Written as DNA, the CDR3 is TGTGCCAGCAGCTTCTGGGGAGGGGTCAACGAGCAGTACTTC.

The rearrangement links TRBV9 to TRBJ2-3; 7 bases agree with TRBD2. CDR3 length: 14 amino acids. Per germline, CDR1 SGDLS and CDR2 YYNGEE. The ends lost 2 bases at V and 8 bases at J; junction bases unmatched: 8. For the CDR3, the DNA is TGTGCCAGCAGCGTTATTGAGCGGGAAGGTACGCAGTATTTT. The encoded protein is CASSVIEREGTQYF. Full variable domain (remainder filled in from reference TRBV9 and TRBJ2-3): DSGVTQTPKHLITATGQRVTLRCSPRSGDLSVYWYQQSLDQGLQFLIQYYNGEERAKGNILERFSAQQFPDLHSELNLSSLELGDSALYFCASSVIEREGTQYFGPGTRLTVL.

The chain has TRBV10-1 and TRBJ2-5; D is possibly TRBD2 (5 bases). The CDR3 runs to 13 residues. With 2 bases removed from V and 5 bases from J, the gap between germline ends came to 9 bases. Looked up from germline, CDR1 is WNHNN and CDR2 is SYGVQD (reference sequence). CDR3 in amino acids: CASSEVPGETQYF. CDR3 sequence (DNA): TGCGCCAGCAGTGAGGTCCCGGGGGAGACCCAGTACTTC.

The chain couples TRBV28 to TRBJ2-7; the D is unclear. V lost 8 bases and J lost 13, with 12 bases in between. This CDR3 is 9 amino acids long. Germline V gene lookup returns CDR1 MDHEN and CDR2 SYDVKM. The CDR3 loop is CASGPGPYF. Here the CDR3 DNA reads TGTGCCAGCGGTCCTGGGCCCTACTTC.

The chain combines TRBV30 with TRBJ2-7, with TRBD1 matching 9 bases. Germline assignment: CDR1 GTSNPN and CDR2 SVGIG (reference sequence). V lost 3 bases and J lost 3; bases outside the gene matches: 3. The length of the CDR3 is 13 residues. This chain's CDR3 is CAWRGTGIYEQYF. The CDR3 coding sequence is TGTGCCTGGAGGGGGACAGGGATCTACGAGCAGTACTTC.

The V and J genes are TRBV3-1 (or the pseudogene TRBV3-2) and TRBJ2-5; 9 bases are a match to TRBD1. V trimming: 4 bases; J trimming: 3 bases; junction bases outside the gene matches: 6. This CDR3 contains 15 residues. Germline CDR1 and CDR2: LGHDT and YNNKEL (reference sequence). The CDR3 DNA reads TGTGCCAGCAGCCGGCCGGGACAGGGTGAAGAGACCCAGTACTTC. Its protein is CASSRPGQGEETQYF.

This sequence joins TRBV7-2 and TRBJ1-1, with D perhaps matching TRBD1 (5 bases). Trimming took off 1 base at V and 6 bases at J, with 9 bases between the two ends. Germline V gene sequence: CDR1 SGHTA, CDR2 FQGNSA. The CDR3 is 13 residues long. CDR3 sequence (DNA): TGTGCCAGCAGCTTAGGCAGGGTGGCTGAAGCTTTCTTT. Amino acids: CASSLGRVAEAFF.

The chain uses TRBV19 and TRBJ2-1; no reliable D call. The V end was cut by 6 bases, the J end by 7 bases, with 7 bases between. There are 11 residues in the CDR3. Germline lookup yields CDR1 LNHDA and CDR2 SQIVND (reference sequence). The CDR3 loop reads CASRYGNEQFF. CDR3 DNA: TGTGCCAGTAGGTACGGGAATGAGCAGTTCTTC.

The chain recombines TRBV4-3 with TRBJ2-1, with D uncertain. Trimming cost V 0 bases and J 6 bases, with 9 bases left between them. In germline, CDR1 is LGHNA, CDR2 YSLEER. The CDR3 length is 14 residues. CDR3 nucleotides: TGCGCCAGCAGCCAAGAACCTAGAGGCAATGAGCAGTTCTTC. Translated: CASSQEPRGNEQFF.

The chain combines TRBV5-1 with TRBJ2-1; weak D call: TRBD2 (5 bases). The CDR3 covers 12 residues. Germline lookup yields CDR1 SGHRS and CDR2 YFSETQ. The V end lost 3 bases, the J end lost 9 bases, and 10 bases lay between the germline ends. DNA for the CDR3: TGCGCCAGCAGCTGGCTAGGGAGTGAGCAGTTCTTC. Translation: CASSWLGSEQFF. The complete variable domain, with remaining parts taken from reference TRBV5-1 and TRBJ2-1, reads KAGVTQTPRYLIKTRGQQVTLSCSPISGHRSVSWYQQTPGQGLQFLFEYFSETQRNKGNFPGRFSGRQFSNSRSEMNVSTLELGDSALYLCASSWLGSEQFFGPGTRLTVL.

This clone was seen just once. This chain connects TRBV27 to TRBJ2-7, with a weak D call TRBD2 (5 bases). V was shortened by 6 bases and J by 0 bases, with 15 bases between the two germline ends. This CDR3 comprises 15 residues. CDR1 and CDR2 from the germline V gene are MNHEY and SMNVEV (reference sequence). CDR3 sequence: CASSLRPGSSYEQYF. DNA for the CDR3: TGTGCCAGCAGCCTACGACCGGGGAGCTCCTACGAGCAGTACTTC.

This sequence joins TRBV3-1 (or the pseudogene TRBV3-2) and TRBJ2-1; TRBD2 agrees at 10 bases. The junction had 8 bases not matched to a gene; V was cut back by 4 bases and J by 8 bases. This CDR3 is 15 amino acids long. The V gene's germline CDR1 is LGHDT and CDR2 YNNKEL (reference sequence). CDR3 sequence reads: CASSRAGLASDEQFF. The CDR3 DNA follows: TGTGCCAGCAGCCGAGCGGGACTAGCGTCGGATGAGCAGTTCTTC.

V gene TRBV18 combines with J gene TRBJ2-2, with D unresolved. The V gene lost 2 bases and the J gene lost 10 bases, with 11 bases spanning the gap. This CDR3 spans 13 amino acids. Germline CDR1 and CDR2: KGHSH and LQKENI. The CDR3 bases are TGTGCCAGCTCACCAGTCTTACAGACGGAGCTGTTTTTT. Encoded protein: CASSPVLQTELFF. Filled out from reference TRBV18 and TRBJ2-2, the complete variable domain reads NAGVMQNPRHLVRRRGQEARLRCSPMKGHSHVYWYRQLPEEGLKFMVYLQKENIIDESGMPKERFSAEFPKEGPSILRIQQVVRGDSAAYFCASSPVLQTELFFGEGSRLTVL.

V and J are TRBV2 and TRBJ1-1; weak D call: TRBD1 (5 bases). The CDR3 consists of 16 residues. With 3 bases removed from V and 6 bases from J, the gap between germline ends came to 20 bases. Looked up from germline, CDR1 is SNHLY and CDR2 is FYNNEI. As DNA, the CDR3 is TGTGCCAGCAGTGATCGTCCCCTGCTAGGGGCCTCTGAAGCTTTCTTT. It yields the protein CASSDRPLLGASEAFF.